The 27 T cell receptor beta chains below come from one sample, sequenced in a study of beta chain features in type 1 diabetes. The study, taken as a whole, reports: Type 1 diabetes patients had TCRB CDR3s that were shorter (moderately but significantly so) in all four CD4+ subsets.

The sequenced template was cDNA made from the entire isolated RNA. The assay was immunoSEQ multiplex PCR, and TCRdb's table has in-frame clones only and misses some. The data show 20,000 to 30,000 clones, with around 69% seen just once and 3.5% to 4.5% held by the top ten. These TCRs are of unknown antigen specificity. Sequencing was done on a sample of Tregs from blood. These receptor sequences come from a man aged 18 to 30 with type 1 diabetes.

The V gene is TRBV5-1, the J gene TRBJ2-6; D might be TRBD1 (5 bases). CDR1 is SGHRS and CDR2 is YFSETQ in the germline V gene. The V end was cut by 1 base, the J end by 4 bases, with 12 bases between. The CDR3 extends over 16 amino acids. CDR3 sequence (DNA): TGCGCCAGCAGCTTGCAGGGCCTCGGGGGGGCCAACGTCCTGACTTTC. Encoded protein: CASSLQGLGGANVLTF.

The V call is TRBV7-9, the J call TRBJ1-5, with D tentatively TRBD1 (5 bases). CDR1 is SEHNR and CDR2 is FQNEAQ in the germline V gene (reference sequence). The CDR3 has 16 amino acids. The germline V and J ends were trimmed by 3 bases and 3 bases, with 15 bases remaining between them. The chain's CDR3 is CASSFTGGRNNQPQHF. For the CDR3, the DNA is TGTGCCAGCAGCTTTACGGGGGGGAGAAACAATCAGCCCCAGCATTTT.

This chain connects TRBV28 to TRBJ2-7; 10 nucleotides line up with TRBD2. The V gene end was trimmed by 8 bases and the J gene end by 7 bases; junction bases not matched to a gene: 11. Germline CDR1 reads MDHEN; CDR2 reads SYDVKM. The CDR3 runs to 14 residues. CDR3 DNA sequence: TGTGCCAGCCTCTCAGCGGGGGGGCTGCGGGAGCAGTACTTC. Translated: CASLSAGGLREQYF.

This chain joins TRBV21-1 and TRBJ2-1; the D call TRBD2 from the table was never checked on the DNA. TRBV21-1 is a pseudogene. CDR3 size: 14 residues. The DNA of the CDR3 is TGTGCCAGCAGCATAGGACTAGAGCCCCATGAGCAGTTCTTC. This gives the protein CASSIGLEPHEQFF.

The J gene is TRBJ1-1, the V gene TRBV30; 8 bases line up with TRBD1. The length of the CDR3 is 12 residues. V lost 7 bases, J lost 0 bases, and 1 base stayed unmatched. Germline V lookup: CDR1 GTSNPN, CDR2 SVGIG (reference sequence). CDR3: CASGQVNTEAFF. Here the CDR3 DNA reads TGTGCCTCGGGACAGGTGAACACTGAAGCTTTCTTT. The full variable domain, completed using reference TRBV30 and TRBJ1-1, is SQTIHQWPATLVQPVGSPLSLECTVEGTSNPNLYWYRQAAGRGLQLLFYSVGIGQISSEVPQNLSASRPQDRQFILSSKKLLLSDSGFYLCASGQVNTEAFFGQGTRLTVV.

CDR3 region: CASSDRLAKNIQYF. CDR3 nucleotides: TGTGCCAGCAGCGACAGGTTAGCCAAAAACATTCAGTACTTC. The chain combines TRBV25-1 with TRBJ2-4, with a tentative D call TRBD1 (6 bases). Deletions cut 6 bases from V and 0 bases from J, with 9 bases between. Looked up from germline, CDR1 is MGHDK and CDR2 is SYGVNS. There are 14 residues in the CDR3.

V is TRBV28 and J is TRBJ2-5; the match to TRBD2 covers 9 bases. Germline CDR1 and CDR2: MDHEN and SYDVKM. The ends lost 11 bases at V and 5 bases at J; junction bases unmatched: 9. The CDR3 extends over 13 amino acids. The CDR3 loop is CASSAGGRETQYF. Here the CDR3 DNA reads TGTGCCTCCTCGGCGGGGGGGAGGGAGACCCAGTACTTC.

This chain links TRBV5-1 with TRBJ2-6; TRBD2 agrees at 7 bases. Trimming at V came to 4 bases and at J to 4 bases, leaving 5 bases not matched to a gene. The CDR3 is 15 residues long. The germline gives CDR1 SGHRS, CDR2 YFSETQ. The CDR3 sequence is CASSPGTTGANVLTF. In nucleotides, the CDR3 is TGCGCCAGCAGCCCAGGGACTACAGGGGCCAACGTCCTGACTTTC.

The gene calls are TRBV6-5 and TRBJ1-1; 7 bases are a match to TRBD1. V shed 10 bases and J 5 bases; nucleotides not matched to a gene: 13. CDR3 size: 14 residues. The germline V gene has CDR1 MNHEY and CDR2 SVGAGI. DNA for the CDR3: TGTGCCACCCACTCGGACAGGAGATGGACTGAAGCTTTCTTT. Translation: CATHSDRRWTEAFF.

The chain couples TRBV7-9 to TRBJ2-5; TRBD2 matches at 12 bases. The V gene end was trimmed by 5 bases and the J gene end by 0 bases; junction bases not matched to a gene: 4. The CDR3 consists of 16 residues. The germline V gene has CDR1 SEHNR and CDR2 FQNEAQ (reference sequence). The CDR3 bases are TGTGCCAGCAGCGGCGGACTAGCGGGGTACCAAGAGACCCAGTACTTC. Translation: CASSGGLAGYQETQYF.

This clone was found a few times. The V gene is TRBV28, the J gene TRBJ2-1; D is undetermined. The CDR3 has 13 residues. V dropped 3 bases and J dropped 12 bases, with 15 bases sitting between them. Germline CDR1 reads MDHEN; CDR2 reads SYDVKM. The CDR3, as DNA: TGTGCCAGCAGTTTGCGACCGGGTAGTGGGCAGTTCTTC. Translating gives CASSLRPGSGQFF.

V is TRBV14 and J is TRBJ1-2, with 11 bases that match TRBD1. The CDR3 runs 14 residues. The germline V gene has CDR1 SGHDN and CDR2 FVKESK. Trimming removed 4 bases from V and 13 bases from J; junction bases left unmatched: 11. The CDR3 loop is CASSRTGTGGFSTF. The CDR3 DNA sequence: TGTGCCAGCAGCCGCACCGGGACAGGGGGTTTCTCCACCTTC.

The chain combines TRBV28 with TRBJ2-7, with D maybe TRBD1 (6 bases). This CDR3 spans 14 amino acids. V was pared by 8 bases and J by 2 bases, with 16 bases between. In germline, CDR1 is MDHEN, CDR2 SYDVKM. The CDR3, as DNA: TGTGCCAGCGGGCAGTTACAGGGAACCTACGAGCAGTACTTC. Protein: CASGQLQGTYEQYF.

This clone has just one count. The chain is built from TRBV29-1 and TRBJ2-7; the D gene is possibly TRBD2 (6 bases). CDR1 and CDR2 (germline): SQVTM, ANQGSEA. V gave up 4 bases and J gave up 3 bases, with 10 bases separating them. The CDR3 has 12 residues. CDR3 sequence (DNA): TGCAGCGTTGGTGGGGGGTTCTACGAGCAGTACTTC. Its protein product is CSVGGGFYEQYF.

The chain combines TRBV11-2 with TRBJ2-7, with D perhaps TRBD1 (6 bases). The CDR3 runs 12 residues. V lost 6 bases and J lost 7, with 13 bases in between. The germline gives CDR1 SGHAT, CDR2 FQNNGV. CDR3 nucleotides: TGTGCCAGCAGTCCCCAGGGGTTAGAGCAGTACTTC. Encoded protein: CASSPQGLEQYF.

The V call is TRBV18, the J call TRBJ2-7, with TRBD1 as a possible D gene (5 bases). The germline V gene has CDR1 KGHSH and CDR2 LQKENI. V lost 1 base and J 3 bases, leaving 7 bases between the germline ends. CDR3 length: 13 residues. The CDR3 bases are TGTGCCAGCTCACCACAAGACAGCTACGAGCAGTACTTC. This encodes CASSPQDSYEQYF.

The chain recombines TRBV11-2 with TRBJ2-7; 8 bases map to TRBD2. Per the germline V gene, CDR1 is SGHAT and CDR2 is FQNNGV. CDR3 size: 15 residues. The trim removed 5 bases at V and 2 bases at J, leaving 8 bases unmatched. The CDR3 region has the DNA TGTGCCAGCAGCCACCGTTCCGGGGGGGCCTACGAGCAGTACTTC. Its protein is CASSHRSGGAYEQYF.

The rearrangement uses TRBV6-5 and TRBJ2-1, with D possibly matching TRBD2 (6 bases). The V end was cut by 5 bases, the J end by 6 bases, with 17 bases between. Germline loops: CDR1 MNHEY, CDR2 SVGAGI. This CDR3 has 15 residues. The CDR3 nucleotides are TGTGCCAGCAGTGCCGCCGGGACTTTGTTCAATGAGCAGTTCTTC. Its protein is CASSAAGTLFNEQFF.

The chain uses TRBV7-6 and TRBJ2-2; D ambiguous. Trimming took 3 bases from V and 6 from J, leaving 14 bases between them. The CDR3 runs to 15 residues. CDR1 SGHVS and CDR2 FNYEAQ come from the germline V gene. The CDR3 DNA sequence: TGTGCCAGCAGCTTTACCACCCAACATCCCGGGGAGCTGTTTTTT. This encodes CASSFTTQHPGELFF.

A remark on this clone: In the same sample, other DNA sequences code for this CDR3. V usage is TRBV4-3 and J usage is TRBJ2-5; 9 nucleotides align to TRBD1. V lost 4 bases and J lost 7; bases outside the gene matches: 4. CDR1 is LGHNA, CDR2 YSLEER, per germline. CDR3 length: 13 residues. The CDR3 loop reads CASSPDRGLTQYF. CDR3 DNA: TGCGCCAGCAGCCCCGACAGGGGGTTGACCCAGTACTTC.

This clone has a single count. This chain links TRBV5-1 with TRBJ2-6; TRBD1 aligns across 7 bases. The CDR3 is 16 residues long. V was clipped by 2 bases and J by 3 bases; unmatched bases: 5. Germline V gene sequence: CDR1 SGHRS, CDR2 YFSETQ. CDR3 amino acids: CASSFDRDHGANVLTF. As DNA, the CDR3 is TGCGCCAGCAGCTTCGACAGGGATCATGGGGCCAACGTCCTGACTTTC.

CDR3 bases: TGTGCCAGCAGTCGTCCCCGGACAGGGGTCTATGGCTACACCTTC. Its protein is CASSRPRTGVYGYTF. The chain recombines TRBV28 with TRBJ1-2; 9 bases agree with TRBD1. This CDR3 is 15 amino acids long. V lost 5 bases and J lost 4; bases outside the gene matches: 8. CDR1 is MDHEN, CDR2 SYDVKM, per germline.

V is TRBV2 and J is TRBJ1-1; the D gene is possibly TRBD1 (6 bases). There are 13 residues in the CDR3. V was pared by 2 bases and J by 6 bases, with 10 bases between. Germline V gene sequence: CDR1 SNHLY, CDR2 FYNNEI. The CDR3 is CASSESRGSEAFF. The DNA for the CDR3 is TGTGCCAGCAGTGAATCCAGGGGTTCTGAAGCTTTCTTT. The full variable domain, completed using reference TRBV2 and TRBJ1-1, is EPEVTQTPSHQVTQMGQEVILRCVPISNHLYFYWYRQILGQKVEFLVSFYNNEISEKSEIFDDQFSVERPDGSNFTLKIRSTKLEDSAMYFCASSESRGSEAFFGQGTRLTVV.

CDR3 bases: TGCGCCAGCAGCCAAGGGGGGGGCACAGATACGCAGTATTTT. Its protein is CASSQGGGTDTQYF. The rearrangement uses TRBV4-3 and TRBJ2-3; a possible D gene is TRBD2 (6 bases). The germline V and J ends were trimmed by 1 base and 1 base, with 6 bases remaining between them. This CDR3 spans 14 amino acids. CDR1 and CDR2 (germline): LGHNA, YSLEER.

V and J are TRBV7-9 and TRBJ1-1; 9 positions match TRBD1. From germline, CDR1 is SEHNR and CDR2 FQNEAQ (reference sequence). V shed 7 bases and J 9 bases; nucleotides not matched to a gene: 27. This CDR3 is built from 19 residues. The CDR3 bases are TGTGCCAGCATCTACGGGACAGGGAGTTTTTCCGCCACCATTGAGAAAGCTTTCTTT. This codes for CASIYGTGSFSATIEKAFF.

This clone was observed a few times. The rearrangement links TRBV18 to TRBJ1-1, with TRBD1 matching over 11 bases. Germline CDR1 is KGHSH and CDR2 is LQKENI. CDR3 length: 14 amino acids. V was pared by 5 bases and J by 5 bases, with 4 bases of the junction left unmatched. CDR3 DNA: TGTGCCAGCTCAACCGGGACAGGGGGGACTGAAGCTTTCTTT. Its translation: CASSTGTGGTEAFF.

In DNA form, the CDR3 reads TGTGCCAGTAGTATAGGATCGGGCTACGAGCAGTACTTC. It yields the protein CASSIGSGYEQYF. The chain employs TRBV19 and TRBJ2-7; no clear D. The CDR3 totals 13 residues. Per the germline V gene, CDR1 is LNHDA and CDR2 is SQIVND (reference sequence). V was clipped by 1 base and J by 3 bases, with 7 bases between them.